This TCR beta chain was retrieved from a study of CXCR3-negative and CXCR3-positive naive CD8 T cells. Whole-study findings and limits: Naive subsets did not differ in surface CD5, and the authors estimated TCR strength using properties of the TRB CDR3. Memory CD8+ T cell repertoires were far less diverse than both naive subsets.

Germline-derived CDR1 and CDR2 are SGDLS and YYNGEE. CDR3 size: 14 residues. Remarks on this clonotype: Its specificity is not known.

It was by 5' RACE with UMI labels that the TRB cDNA libraries were prepared. No DNA is given; TCRdb re-called the 5' RACE reads and lists each CDR3 protein once. The sample's table shows under 45,000 distinct CDR3 sequences. Sample: memory CD8+ T cells from blood. The rearrangement uses TRBV9 and TRBJ2-7. The clonotype comes from a human donor in good health. Some clones in this sample may be carry-over from other donors' samples. The CDR3 loop is CASSVGSGPYEQYF.